This is a list of T cell receptor beta chains from one sample in a study of T-cell reconstitution after alpha-beta-depleted transplantation in children. TCRdb re-called the PCR reads through MiXCR, storing one row per CDR3 protein. The sample holds hundreds of thousands of distinct CDR3 sequences, roughly 14% seen once. Source: PBMCs, taken before TCRalphabeta/CD19-depleted stem cell transplant. The receptors derive from a girl aged 2-10 years with congenital amegakaryocytic thrombocytopenia, due to receive a stem cell transplant. Each CDR3 is given with its conserved first and last residue. D genes are given only for firm matches. Only some rows state a clone size, as once, few, many or a class for expanded clones.

d_gene: TRBD2
v_gene: TRBV5-1
abundance: many
j_gene: TRBJ2-1
CDR3aa: CASSLTSGSYNEQFF
CDR3nt: TGTGCCAGCAGCTTAACAAGCGGGAGCTACAATGAGCAGTTCTTC

d_gene: .
v_gene: TRBV10-2
abundance: once
j_gene: TRBJ2-3
CDR3aa: CASSESLQLRGSYTQYF
CDR3nt: TGCGCCAGCAGTGAGAGTCTTCAACTACGGGGTTCGTATACGCAGTATTTT

d_gene: .
v_gene: TRBV6-1
abundance: once
j_gene: TRBJ2-7
CDR3aa: CASSEGTGANEQYF
CDR3nt: TGTGCCAGCAGTGAAGGTACGGGAGCAAACGAGCAGTACTTC

d_gene: .
v_gene: TRBV28
abundance: .
j_gene: TRBJ1-2
CDR3aa: CASSLFMGGYTF
CDR3nt: TGTGCCAGCAGTTTGTTCATGGGTGGCTACACCTTC

d_gene: .
v_gene: TRBV4-1
abundance: .
j_gene: TRBJ1-5
CDR3aa: CASSPEIDSTEAQHF
CDR3nt: TGCGCCAGCAGCCCTGAAATCGACAGTACGGAGGCCCAGCATTTT

d_gene: .
v_gene: TRBV10-2
abundance: few
j_gene: TRBJ2-7
CDR3aa: CASSEDGDPYEQYF
CDR3nt: TGCGCCAGCAGTGAGGACGGGGACCCCTACGAGCAGTACTTC

d_gene: .
v_gene: TRBV10-3
abundance: many
j_gene: TRBJ2-3
CDR3aa: CAISDRSGGTSTDTQYF
CDR3nt: TGTGCCATCAGTGATAGGAGCGGCGGGACTAGCACAGATACGCAGTATTTT

d_gene: TRBD1
v_gene: TRBV30
abundance: .
j_gene: TRBJ1-1
CDR3aa: CAWGGTGKLDEAFF
CDR3nt: TGTGCCTGGGGAGGGACAGGGAAACTCGATGAAGCTTTCTTT

d_gene: .
v_gene: TRBV12-3/TRBV12-4
abundance: many
j_gene: TRBJ2-1
CDR3aa: CASRLGVGDYNEQFF
CDR3nt: TGTGCCAGCAGGCTCGGGGTTGGAGATTACAATGAGCAGTTCTTC

d_gene: .
v_gene: TRBV10-3
abundance: many
j_gene: TRBJ2-5
CDR3aa: CAISDTKETQYF
CDR3nt: TGTGCCATCAGTGACACGAAAGAGACCCAGTACTTC

d_gene: .
v_gene: TRBV20-1
abundance: few
j_gene: TRBJ2-3
CDR3aa: CSAGEQGVRGTDTQYF
CDR3nt: TGCAGTGCGGGGGAACAAGGGGTGAGGGGCACAGATACGCAGTATTTT

d_gene: .
v_gene: TRBV12-3/TRBV12-4
abundance: .
j_gene: TRBJ2-3
CDR3aa: CASHWDGTDTQYF
CDR3nt: TGTGCCTCCCACTGGGACGGCACAGATACGCAGTATTTT

d_gene: .
v_gene: TRBV5-1
abundance: .
j_gene: TRBJ2-3
CDR3aa: CASRPDATDTQYF
CDR3nt: TGCGCCAGCAGACCGGATGCCACAGATACGCAGTATTTT

d_gene: .
v_gene: TRBV5-1
abundance: .
j_gene: TRBJ2-5
CDR3aa: CASRLRSVQETQYF
CDR3nt: TGCGCCAGCAGACTGCGCAGTGTACAAGAGACCCAGTACTTC

d_gene: .
v_gene: TRBV12-3/TRBV12-4
abundance: .
j_gene: TRBJ2-7
CDR3aa: CASSLNPRLVYEQYF
CDR3nt: TGTGCCAGCAGTTTAAATCCTAGATTGGTCTACGAGCAGTACTTC

d_gene: .
v_gene: TRBV12-3/TRBV12-4
abundance: .
j_gene: TRBJ2-7
CDR3aa: CASSLLAEQAEQYF
CDR3nt: TGTGCCAGCAGTTTATTAGCGGAACAGGCTGAGCAGTACTTC

d_gene: TRBD2
v_gene: TRBV27
abundance: few
j_gene: TRBJ2-5
CDR3aa: CASSFTSGSIETQYF
CDR3nt: TGTGCCAGCAGTTTCACTAGCGGGAGTATTGAGACCCAGTACTTC

d_gene: TRBD1
v_gene: TRBV20-1
abundance: .
j_gene: TRBJ2-7
CDR3aa: CSARSGGRQYF
CDR3nt: TGCAGTGCTAGGTCAGGGGGCCGGCAGTACTTC

d_gene: .
v_gene: TRBV11-1
abundance: .
j_gene: TRBJ2-1
CDR3aa: CASSQGDTRLAGRPSYNEQFF
CDR3nt: TGTGCCAGCAGCCAAGGGGATACGAGGCTAGCAGGGCGGCCCTCCTACAATGAGCAGTTCTTC

d_gene: .
v_gene: TRBV20-1
abundance: many
j_gene: TRBJ2-2
CDR3aa: CGTDANTGELFF
CDR3nt: TGCGGGACCGACGCGAACACCGGGGAGCTGTTTTTT

d_gene: TRBD2
v_gene: TRBV12-3/TRBV12-4
abundance: few
j_gene: TRBJ2-5
CDR3aa: CASSFDRARSPGLAGGPVETQYF
CDR3nt: TGTGCCAGCAGTTTCGACAGGGCGAGGTCCCCGGGACTAGCGGGAGGGCCGGTAGAGACCCAGTACTTC

d_gene: TRBD2
v_gene: TRBV12-3/TRBV12-4
abundance: .
j_gene: TRBJ2-7
CDR3aa: CASSLGTSQYEQYF
CDR3nt: TGTGCCAGCAGTTTAGGGACTAGTCAGTACGAGCAGTACTTC

d_gene: .
v_gene: TRBV4-1
abundance: .
j_gene: TRBJ2-7
CDR3aa: CASSHPGYQIIEQYF
CDR3nt: TGCGCCAGCAGCCACCCGGGATACCAAATCATCGAGCAGTACTTC

d_gene: TRBD2
v_gene: TRBV5-1
abundance: many
j_gene: TRBJ2-1
CDR3aa: CATSEGVAGNNEQFF
CDR3nt: TGCGCCACCTCGGAAGGGGTAGCGGGCAACAATGAGCAGTTCTTC

d_gene: TRBD2
v_gene: TRBV20-1
abundance: many
j_gene: TRBJ2-1
CDR3aa: CSANPSVAGTLNEQFF
CDR3nt: TGCAGTGCGAATCCGTCGGTAGCGGGAACCCTCAATGAGCAGTTCTTC

d_gene: .
v_gene: TRBV15
abundance: few
j_gene: TRBJ2-1
CDR3aa: CATSRVPLAGDQFF
CDR3nt: TGTGCCACCAGCAGAGTCCCTCTCGCCGGTGATCAGTTCTTC

d_gene: .
v_gene: TRBV12-3/TRBV12-4
abundance: many
j_gene: TRBJ2-2
CDR3aa: CASTPNREFNTGELFF
CDR3nt: TGTGCCAGCACCCCCAACAGAGAATTTAACACCGGGGAGCTGTTTTTT

d_gene: TRBD2
v_gene: TRBV20-1
abundance: many
j_gene: TRBJ2-7
CDR3aa: CSARDLASGEQYF
CDR3nt: TGCAGTGCTAGAGATTTGGCTAGCGGTGAGCAGTACTTC

d_gene: .
v_gene: TRBV4-2
abundance: many
j_gene: TRBJ1-4
CDR3aa: CASSQDGGGGETNEKLFF
CDR3nt: TGTGCCAGCAGCCAAGACGGAGGCGGGGGCGAGACTAATGAAAAACTGTTTTTT

d_gene: TRBD2
v_gene: TRBV6-2/TRBV6-3
abundance: .
j_gene: TRBJ2-5
CDR3aa: CASSYERTSSKETQYF
CDR3nt: TGTGCCAGCAGTTACGAACGGACTAGCTCCAAAGAGACCCAGTACTTC

d_gene: .
v_gene: TRBV7-9
abundance: few
j_gene: TRBJ2-3
CDR3aa: CASSLPRGSTDTQYF
CDR3nt: TGTGCCAGCAGCCTCCCCAGGGGCAGCACAGATACGCAGTATTTT

d_gene: .
v_gene: TRBV3-1
abundance: .
j_gene: TRBJ2-3
CDR3aa: CASSRRPTRSTDTQYF
CDR3nt: TGTGCCAGCAGCCGCCGACCTACGCGGAGCACAGATACGCAGTATTTT